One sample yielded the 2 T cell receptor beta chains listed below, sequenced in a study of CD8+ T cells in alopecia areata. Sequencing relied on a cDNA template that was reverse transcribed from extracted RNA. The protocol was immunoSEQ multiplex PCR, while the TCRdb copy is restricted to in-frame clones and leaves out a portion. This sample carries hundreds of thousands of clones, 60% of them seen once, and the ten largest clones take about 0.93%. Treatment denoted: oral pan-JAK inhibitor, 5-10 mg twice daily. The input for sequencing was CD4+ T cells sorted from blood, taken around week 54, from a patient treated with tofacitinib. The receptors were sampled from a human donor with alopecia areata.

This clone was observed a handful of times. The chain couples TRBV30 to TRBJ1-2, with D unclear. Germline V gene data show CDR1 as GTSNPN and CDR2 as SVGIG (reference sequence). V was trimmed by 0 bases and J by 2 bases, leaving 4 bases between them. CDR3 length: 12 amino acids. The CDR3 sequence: CAWSVENYGYTF. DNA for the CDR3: TGTGCCTGGAGTGTTGAAAACTATGGCTACACCTTC.

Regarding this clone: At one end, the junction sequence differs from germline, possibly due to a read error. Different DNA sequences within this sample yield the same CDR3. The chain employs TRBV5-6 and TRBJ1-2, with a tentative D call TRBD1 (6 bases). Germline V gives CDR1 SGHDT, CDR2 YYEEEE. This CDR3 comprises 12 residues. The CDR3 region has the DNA TGCGCCAGCACCTCGGGGGCGCGGGGCTACACCTTC. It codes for CASTSGARGYTF.